Listed below are T cell receptor beta chains from one sample, sequenced in a study of blood T cell repertoires in COVID-19. Only in-frame clones appear in the TCRdb table, and some are missing; sequencing was by immunoSEQ multiplex PCR. The sample has about 220,000 clones; about 85% are singletons. Sequenced material: peripheral blood. These TCRs come from a man in his thirties or forties with active or convalescent COVID-19. The CDR3 runs from the conserved cysteine through the conserved F or W. The order of the fields is clone size, V gene, J gene, D gene, CDR3 protein, CDR3 DNA. The D gene is left open where the match is weak. Size is stated for part of the rows, as once, few or many counts, or as a class when the clone is expanded.

>-|TRBV20-1|TRBJ1-2|-
CSAHSDYGYTF
TGCAGTGCTCACTCGGACTATGGCTACACCTTC
>-|TRBV5-6|TRBJ2-1|-
CASSSLLATSSYNEQFF
TGTGCCAGCAGCTCACTGCTAGCGACAAGCTCCTACAATGAGCAGTTCTTC
>-|TRBV19|TRBJ1-6|TRBD1
CATRTGQGPLHF
TGTGCCACACGGACAGGCCAAGGACCCCTCCACTTT
>-|TRBV6-4|TRBJ2-3|TRBD2
CASSEGSSGTDTQYF
TGTGCCAGCAGTGAGGGGTCTAGCGGGACAGATACGCAGTATTTT
>-|TRBV28|TRBJ2-3|-
CASSPHNTQYF
TGTGCCAGCAGCCCGCACAATACGCAGTATTTT
>few|TRBV19|TRBJ1-1|-
CASMNRANTEAFF
TGTGCCAGTATGAATAGAGCCAACACTGAAGCTTTCTTT
>-|TRBV2|TRBJ2-3|TRBD1
CASSRRDRSTDTQYF
TGTGCCAGCAGTAGGAGGGACAGGAGCACAGATACGCAGTATTTT
>-|TRBV7-8|TRBJ2-7|-
CASSPDRSQTYEQYF
TGTGCCAGCAGCCCAGACAGGAGCCAGACCTACGAGCAGTACTTC
>-|TRBV5-1|TRBJ2-3|TRBD1
CASSLGTGTDTQYF
TGCGCCAGCAGCCTAGGGACAGGCACAGATACGCAGTATTTT
>-|TRBV11-2|TRBJ2-4|TRBD2
CASSAGTSGNIQYF
TGTGCCAGCAGCGCCGGGACTAGCGGAAACATTCAGTACTTC
>once|TRBV19|TRBJ1-3|-
CASRWAGTGNTIYF
TGTGCCAGTAGGTGGGCAGGGACTGGAAACACCATATATTTT
>-|TRBV4-3|TRBJ1-2|TRBD1
CASSHGDRVGYGYTF
TGCGCCAGCAGCCACGGGGACAGGGTGGGCTATGGCTACACCTTC
>-|TRBV29-1|TRBJ1-2|-
CSVIAGSNYGYTF
TGCAGCGTTATTGCAGGGTCGAACTATGGCTACACCTTC
>-|TRBV5-8|TRBJ2-7|TRBD2
CASSWNGGREGQEQYF
TGTGCCAGCAGCTGGAATGGTGGGCGGGAGGGCCAAGAGCAGTACTTC
>-|TRBV10-3|TRBJ1-5|TRBD1
CAISEGQGAQPQHF
TGTGCCATCAGTGAGGGACAGGGGGCTCAGCCCCAGCATTTT
>-|TRBV24-1|TRBJ1-2|TRBD1
CATSDLAPGQGAGYTF
TGTGCCACCAGTGATTTGGCACCGGGACAGGGTGCCGGCTACACCTTC
>-|TRBV28|TRBJ2-1|-
CASSLFGGPYNEQFF
TGTGCCAGCAGTTTATTCGGGGGGCCCTACAATGAGCAGTTCTTC
>-|TRBV28|TRBJ1-2|-
CASSLGNYGYTF
TGTGCCAGCAGTTTAGGCAACTATGGCTACACCTTC
>-|TRBV7-8|TRBJ1-5|TRBD1
CASSSTGGVQPQHF
TGTGCCAGCAGCTCGACAGGGGGCGTTCAGCCCCAGCATTTT
>-|TRBV15|TRBJ2-1|TRBD1
CATSSGQGASWNEQFF
TGTGCCACCAGCAGCGGACAGGGGGCTTCTTGGAATGAGCAGTTCTTC
>-|TRBV27|TRBJ1-6|-
CASRSRGSYNSPLHF
TGTGCCAGCAGGTCCAGAGGTTCCTATAATTCACCCCTCCACTTT
>many|TRBV3-1/TRBV3-2|TRBJ2-3|-
CASSQPSGGTDTQYF
TGTGCCAGCAGCCAGCCTTCAGGGGGGACAGATACGCAGTATTTT
>-|TRBV6-5|TRBJ2-5|TRBD1
CASSFYRGHPETQYF
TGTGCCAGCAGTTTTTACAGGGGGCACCCAGAGACCCAGTACTTC
>-|TRBV2|TRBJ2-2|-
CASSEGLSSTAGELFF
TGTGCCAGCAGTGAAGGACTGAGTAGCACGGCCGGGGAGCTGTTTTTT
>-|TRBV24-1|TRBJ2-1|TRBD2
CATSETSGRYEQFF
TGTGCCACCAGTGAGACTAGCGGGAGGTATGAGCAGTTCTTC
>once|TRBV7-6|TRBJ2-3|TRBD2
CASSLGGGGMQATQYF
TGTGCCAGCAGCTTAGGGGGCGGGGGTATGCAGGCCACGCAGTATTTT
>-|TRBV4-2|TRBJ1-2|TRBD1
CASSPRQGPDYGYTF
TGTGCCAGCAGCCCCCGACAGGGGCCAGATTATGGCTACACCTTC
>-|TRBV2|TRBJ1-2|-
CASSRGTSYTF
TGTGCCAGCTCACGAGGTACGAGCTACACCTTC
>-|TRBV14|TRBJ1-2|TRBD1
CASSQQDRAYGYTF
TGTGCCAGCAGCCAACAAGACAGGGCCTATGGCTACACCTTC
>-|TRBV28|TRBJ1-5|-
CASSGGPLVRGNQPQHF
TGTGCCAGCAGTGGAGGACCCCTAGTCAGAGGCAATCAGCCCCAGCATTTT
>-|TRBV4-1|TRBJ2-7|TRBD1
CASSLLPGQVDEQYF
TGCGCCAGCAGTCTACTCCCGGGACAGGTCGACGAGCAGTACTTC
>-|TRBV6-5|TRBJ2-2|TRBD1
CASTFRGRAGELFF
TGTGCCAGCACTTTCAGGGGGCGGGCCGGGGAGCTGTTTTTT
>-|TRBV3-1/TRBV3-2|TRBJ1-2|TRBD1
CASSQKTGTGIWYGYTF
TGTGCCAGCAGCCAAAAAACCGGGACAGGGATATGGTATGGCTACACCTTC
>-|TRBV4-3|TRBJ1-4|TRBD1
CASSQDTQGINEKLFF
TGCGCCAGCAGCCAGGATACACAGGGGATTAATGAAAAACTGTTTTTT
>-|TRBV12-5|TRBJ2-2|-
CASGLGTVATGELFF
TGTGCTAGTGGTTTGGGGACAGTCGCCACCGGGGAGCTGTTTTTT
>-|TRBV23-1|TRBJ2-5|TRBD1
CASSQSGDRKTQYF
TGCGCCAGCAGTCAATCTGGGGACAGAAAGACCCAGTACTTC
>-|TRBV3-1/TRBV3-2|TRBJ2-2|TRBD1
CASSSDRGWVGELFF
TGTGCCAGCAGCTCCGACAGGGGGTGGGTCGGGGAGCTGTTTTTT
>-|TRBV4-3|TRBJ2-1|TRBD1
CASSQEPGTGVYNEQFF
TGCGCCAGCAGCCAAGAGCCCGGGACAGGAGTCTACAATGAGCAGTTCTTC
>-|TRBV18|TRBJ1-2|TRBD1
CASSPPSRTGRDYTF
TGTGCCAGCTCACCACCATCCCGGACAGGGCGTGACTACACCTTC
>-|TRBV4-1|TRBJ2-1|TRBD2
CASSQDRLAGGQWYNEQFF
TGCGCCAGCAGCCAAGATCGGCTAGCGGGGGGGCAGTGGTACAATGAGCAGTTCTTC
>-|TRBV10-3|TRBJ2-1|-
CAIRGAGSSYNEQFF
TGTGCCATCAGAGGGGCGGGGAGCTCCTACAATGAGCAGTTCTTC
>-|TRBV28|TRBJ2-1|-
CASSPPLSGNNEQFF
TGTGCCAGCAGCCCCCCGCTTAGCGGCAACAATGAGCAGTTCTTC